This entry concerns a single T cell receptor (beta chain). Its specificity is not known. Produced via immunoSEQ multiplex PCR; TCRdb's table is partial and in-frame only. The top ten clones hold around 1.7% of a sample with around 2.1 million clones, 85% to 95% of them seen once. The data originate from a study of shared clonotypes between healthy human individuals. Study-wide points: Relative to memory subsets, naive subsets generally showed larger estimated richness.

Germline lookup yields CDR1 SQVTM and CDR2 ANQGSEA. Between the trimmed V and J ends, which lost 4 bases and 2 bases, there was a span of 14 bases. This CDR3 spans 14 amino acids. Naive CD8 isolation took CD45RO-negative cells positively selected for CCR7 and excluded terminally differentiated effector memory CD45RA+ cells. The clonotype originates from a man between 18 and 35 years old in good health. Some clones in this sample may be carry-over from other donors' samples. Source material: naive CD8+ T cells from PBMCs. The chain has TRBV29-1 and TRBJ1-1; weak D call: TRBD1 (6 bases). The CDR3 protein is CSVAQQGGNTEAFF. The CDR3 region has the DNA TGCAGCGTTGCTCAACAGGGCGGCAACACTGAAGCTTTCTTT.